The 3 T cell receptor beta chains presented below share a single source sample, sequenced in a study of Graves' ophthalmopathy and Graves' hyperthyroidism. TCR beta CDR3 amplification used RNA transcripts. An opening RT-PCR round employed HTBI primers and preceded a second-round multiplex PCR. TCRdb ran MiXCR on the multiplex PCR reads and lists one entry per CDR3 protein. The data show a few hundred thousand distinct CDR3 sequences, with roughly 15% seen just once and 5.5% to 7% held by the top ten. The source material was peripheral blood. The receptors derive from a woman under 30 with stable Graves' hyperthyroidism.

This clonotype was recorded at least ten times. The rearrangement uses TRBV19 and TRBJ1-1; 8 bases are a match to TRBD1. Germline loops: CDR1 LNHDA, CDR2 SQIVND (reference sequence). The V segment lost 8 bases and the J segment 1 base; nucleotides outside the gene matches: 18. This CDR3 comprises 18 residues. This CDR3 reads CASGQGAWDWAKNTEAFF. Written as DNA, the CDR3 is TGTGCCAGTGGACAGGGAGCGTGGGATTGGGCGAAGAACACTGAAGCTTTCTTT.

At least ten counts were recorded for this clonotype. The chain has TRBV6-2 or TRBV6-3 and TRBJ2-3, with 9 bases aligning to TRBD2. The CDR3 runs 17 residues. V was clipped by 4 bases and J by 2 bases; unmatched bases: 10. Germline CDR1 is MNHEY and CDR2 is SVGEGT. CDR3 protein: CASSSPGLAIITDTQYF. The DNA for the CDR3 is TGTGCCAGCAGTTCCCCGGGACTAGCAATTATCACAGATACGCAGTATTTT.

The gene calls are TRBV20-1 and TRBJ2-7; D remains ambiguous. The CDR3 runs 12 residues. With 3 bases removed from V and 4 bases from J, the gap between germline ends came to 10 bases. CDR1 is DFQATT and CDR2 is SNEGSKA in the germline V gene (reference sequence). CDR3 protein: CSASNRHYEQYF. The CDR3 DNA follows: TGCAGTGCTAGCAACAGACATTACGAGCAGTACTTC.